One T cell receptor beta chain is described in this entry. The antigen this receptor binds is unknown. Base quality data are lacking; no much larger clone is found one base away. RNA was extracted using the RNeasy kit, and roughly 0.5 to 1 microgram was reverse transcribed with random hexamers. TCR beta CDR3 regions were amplified with the immunoSEQ multiplex PCR assay covering 54 Vbeta and 13 Jbeta segments. PCR amplification bias was corrected using a synthetic template baseline for primer optimization and computational correction. The authors' analysis ran thus. Reads were assigned to V, D and J genes according to IMGT and analyzed in immunoSEQ Analyzer, with only productive sequences retained. Clonality was calculated as one minus the Shannon entropy normalized by log2 of the number of productive unique sequences. Public and private clones were assessed among the 100 most prevalent clones of each patient and control. Clones were defined as Susac-specific when absent from the healthy and MS cohorts, from over 950 published viral clones and from other ImmuneACCESS disease sequences. TCRdb ran its own pipeline on the public reads, namely fastp trimming at Q25 and MiXCR clone calling, and kept in-frame beta chains. Every CDR3 protein is listed once, alongside the most common genes and DNA of its rows. These V and J calls derive from TCRdb rather than the authors' analysis. Across this sample there are about 83,000 distinct CDR3 sequences, with roughly 94% seen only once. About 0.45% of the sample is taken by the ten largest.

The data were obtained in a study of CD8 T cells in Susac syndrome (dated by TCRdb to between 2018 and 2021). In terms of the full investigation: Of the Susac syndrome patients who were sequenced, 5 or 6 had clinically active disease and eight were in clinical remission. At blood withdrawal, Susac syndrome patients were therapy-naive, treated with corticosteroids (with IVIg additionally given to some), or treated with IVIg alone. Repertoire sequencing was used to test whether CD8+ T cell activation and differentiation in Susac syndrome was antigen driven. Clonality of the CD8+ T cell repertoire was compared between more than 9 healthy donors, roughly 14 Susac syndrome patients and 15 or so multiple sclerosis patients. General conclusions and limits of the study: The TCR sequencing and HLA analysis was acknowledged to have included a relatively small number of individuals. Looking at Susac-specific public clones, the researchers identified some 16 in the total CD8+ repertoire and about 5 in the CD8+ TEMRA repertoire. CD8+ repertoires in Susac syndrome showed clonal expansion, which was highest in CD8+ TEMRA cells and was greater in clinically active patients than in remitting patients.

Peripheral blood CD8+ and CD4+ T cells from healthy donors, Susac syndrome patients and multiple sclerosis patients were profiled using high-throughput TCR beta sequencing. The Susac syndrome patients fulfilled recently defined diagnostic criteria for definite or probable disease. Bulk CD8+ and CD4+ T cells were purified by magnetic negative isolation, whereas CD8+ TEMRA cells were enriched by FACS. Blood was drawn into EDTA tubes, processed within 24 hours, and PBMCs were isolated by density gradient centrifugation. PBMCs intended for TCR sequencing were cryopreserved in liquid nitrogen and were subsequently thawed in a 37 degrees C water bath. A purity of at least 90% was achieved for sorted or isolated CD4+, CD8+ and CD8+ TEMRA cells. The germline V gene specifies SNHLY as CDR1 and FYNNEI as CDR2. V sheds 2 bases and J sheds 5 bases, leaving 12 bases between their ends. The CDR3 covers 15 residues, taking in both the cysteine and the phenylalanine. Here the CDR3 DNA is all that survives: 45 bases in frame from base 1.

The receptor's source is a human donor with Susac syndrome. This chain joins TRBV2 to TRBJ1-4, with the identity of the D gene unclear. Sequencing was done on a sample of CD8+ T cells from PBMCs. The sequenced DNA is TGTGCCAGCAGTGAATTGCCAGAACTAAATGAAAAACTGTTTTTT. Its protein product is CASSELPELNEKLFF.